Listed below are T cell receptor beta chains from one sample, sequenced in a study of cytomegalovirus exposure and HLA in healthy donors. Data came from immunoSEQ multiplex PCR; TCRdb stores just in-frame clones and leaves some out. The sample shows about 130,000 clones, just under 80% of them seen only once. Specimen: PBMCs. These receptors all come from a male donor in good health and CMV-seronegative. CDR3s leave out the opening cysteine and the closing phenylalanine or tryptophan. Fields, in order: V gene, D gene, J gene, CDR3 protein. D genes are given only for firm matches.

>TRBV10-1|TRBD2|TRBJ2-1
ASSAASGAIYNEQF
>TRBV4-3|-|TRBJ2-1
ASSQGPGGQFNEQF
>TRBV19|TRBD1|TRBJ1-5
ASSGTGNQPQH
>TRBV30|-|TRBJ1-2
AWNRPTYGYT
>TRBV9|TRBD1|TRBJ1-6
ASSETGDNSPLH
>TRBV5-1|TRBD1|TRBJ1-2
ASSPQGKGGYGYT
>TRBV2|-|TRBJ2-3
ASIRSTDTQY
>TRBV6-1|-|TRBJ2-1
ASSSRDTFDEQF
>TRBV13|-|TRBJ1-2
ASSISPGKGGYT
>TRBV27|TRBD1|TRBJ1-1
ASSEDRVGTEAF
>TRBV4-3|-|TRBJ2-7
ASSQDRRSYEQY
>TRBV7-9|TRBD2|TRBJ2-7
ASSRGRAFSYEQY
>TRBV7-9|-|TRBJ1-2
ASSLGTGSNYGYT
>TRBV30|-|TRBJ2-7
AWSLRDSYEQY
>TRBV2|TRBD2|TRBJ2-1
ASSEGLAEPRGEQF
>TRBV5-4|TRBD2|TRBJ2-5
ASFAGGRQETQY
>TRBV15|TRBD1|TRBJ2-2
ATSSYRGRRDGELF
>TRBV4-3|-|TRBJ1-1
ASSQDVGGDTEAF
>TRBV27|-|TRBJ2-1
ASNRGNEQF